Presented here are 7 T cell receptor beta chains from one specimen sequenced in a study of response to subunit inactivated influenza vaccine. A single record per CDR3 protein comes from TCRdb applying MiXCR to the RT-PCR reads. Of about 310,000 distinct CDR3 sequences in the sample, just over 20% are singletons; the top ten hold more than 8.5%. Sample: PBMCs from blood, taken 21 months after vaccination. These receptors originate from a man between 50 and 69 years old who received an inactivated influenza vaccine.

This clonotype was observed many times. The chain has TRBV11-2 and TRBJ2-3; no clear D. The CDR3 length is 14 residues. V lost 2 bases and J lost 4, with 10 bases in between. Germline CDR1 reads SGHAT; CDR2 reads FQNNGV. The CDR3 loop reads CASSLLGFADTQYF. In DNA, the CDR3 is TGTGCCAGCAGCTTACTCGGCTTTGCAGATACGCAGTATTTT.

The V call is TRBV4-1, the J call TRBJ2-7; the match to TRBD2 covers 10 bases. This CDR3 comprises 16 residues. Germline CDR1 is MGHRA and CDR2 is YSYEKL. Trimming took 5 bases from V and 4 from J; bases not matched to a gene: 11. Written as DNA, the CDR3 is TGCGCCAGCAGCGTTCAAGCTAGCGGGAGAGTTTACGAGCAGTACTTC. It codes for CASSVQASGRVYEQYF.

The chain has TRBV20-1 and TRBJ1-5; D perhaps matches TRBD1 (5 bases). V was trimmed by 3 bases and J by 5 bases, leaving 20 bases between them. The CDR3 spans 16 residues. The germline gives CDR1 DFQATT, CDR2 SNEGSKA (reference sequence). The CDR3 bases are TGCAGTGCTAGTGTACTGAGCGGGACGGCAGATCAGCCCCAGCATTTT. Its translation: CSASVLSGTADQPQHF.

This clonotype showed up just a few times. The V and J genes are TRBV7-9 and TRBJ1-6, with 9 bases that match TRBD1. The CDR3 loop spans 16 amino acids. The V gene's germline CDR1 is SEHNR and CDR2 FQNEAQ (reference sequence). The J segment lost 6 bases and the V segment lost 4 bases, leaving 7 bases of the junction unmatched. CDR3 in amino acids: CASSSTGGLGNSPLHF. In DNA, the CDR3 is TGTGCCAGCAGCTCCACAGGGGGCCTTGGTAATTCACCCCTCCACTTT. Together with reference TRBV7-9 and TRBJ1-6, the CDR3 gives the full variable domain: DTGVSQNPRHKITKRGQNVTFRCDPISEHNRLYWYRQTLGQGPEFLTYFQNEAQLEKSRLLSDRFSAERPKGSFSTLEIQRTEQGDSAMYLCASSSTGGLGNSPLHFGNGTRLTVT.

This clonotype was observed a few times. The J gene is TRBJ2-4, the V gene TRBV20-1, with D possibly matching TRBD2 (6 bases). In germline, CDR1 is DFQATT, CDR2 SNEGSKA (reference sequence). CDR3 length equals 12 residues. The V end lost 2 bases, the J end lost 13 bases, and 15 bases lay between the germline ends. The chain's CDR3 is CSARPERARQYF. In DNA form, the CDR3 reads TGCAGTGCTAGACCGGAGCGGGCCCGGCAGTACTTC.

Only a few counts were recorded for this clonotype. The rearrangement joins TRBV5-1 to TRBJ2-4; no reliable D call. Trimming cost V 4 bases and J 2 bases, with 16 bases left between them. Per the germline V gene, CDR1 is SGHRS and CDR2 is YFSETQ. CDR3 size: 16 residues. In nucleotides, the CDR3 is TGCGCCAGCAGCGTCGTCCCTGATCAGTCCAAAAACATTCAGTACTTC. This sequence encodes CASSVVPDQSKNIQYF.

This clonotype was counted once. V and J are TRBV30 and TRBJ1-2; D is ambiguous. V shed 4 bases and J shed 1 base, with 16 bases lying between them. Germline V CDR1 and CDR2: GTSNPN, SVGIG (reference sequence). The CDR3 is made up of 15 amino acids. The CDR3 here is CAWIGQAVVNYGYTF. The CDR3 coding sequence is TGTGCCTGGATCGGGCAGGCCGTCGTTAACTATGGCTACACCTTC.